The rows below give T cell receptor beta chains drawn from one sample of a study of beta chain features in type 1 diabetes. Clones were sequenced by immunoSEQ multiplex PCR, and TCRdb holds only the in-frame ones, with some missing. The sample shows 600,000 to 650,000 clones, 15% to 19% of them seen only once. The sequenced sample was naive CD4+ T cells from blood. These receptors were obtained from a man aged 18-30 years in good health. CDR3s include the opening cysteine and the closing phenylalanine or tryptophan. Fields, in order: clone size, D gene, V gene, J gene, CDR3 protein, CDR3 DNA. A D gene is named only where the DNA matches it firmly. Size is stated for part of the rows, as once, few or many counts, or as a class when the clone is expanded.

>NA|NA|TRBV29-1|TRBJ2-5
CSVARRLQETQYF
TGCAGCGTTGCAAGACGTCTCCAAGAGACCCAGTACTTC
>NA|TRBD2|TRBV9|TRBJ2-1
CASSVTLAGSLGYNEQFF
TGTGCCAGCAGCGTAACACTAGCGGGGTCCTTGGGCTACAATGAGCAGTTCTTC
>NA|NA|TRBV5-4|TRBJ2-7
CASSLSPPSEQYF
TGTGCCAGCAGCTTATCCCCCCCTTCCGAGCAGTACTTC
>few|NA|TRBV4-2|TRBJ2-1
CASSQDWGQGGVEQFF
TGTGCCAGCAGCCAAGATTGGGGGCAGGGAGGGGTAGAGCAGTTCTTC
>NA|TRBD1|TRBV9|TRBJ1-2
CASSVSTGGWYGYTF
TGTGCCAGCAGCGTATCGACAGGGGGCTGGTATGGCTACACCTTC
>few|NA|TRBV23-1|TRBJ1-3
CASSQSLNSGNTIYF
TGCGCCAGCAGTCAATCTCTGAACTCTGGAAACACCATATATTTT
>NA|NA|TRBV7-2|TRBJ1-2
CASSLVGAYGYTF
TGTGCCAGCAGCTTAGTTGGGGCCTATGGCTACACCTTC
>NA|NA|TRBV7-9|TRBJ1-1
CASSLETGTVAFF
TGTGCCAGCAGCTTAGAGACCGGGACGGTCGCTTTCTTT
>NA|TRBD2|TRBV6-5|TRBJ2-1
CASSFLAGVVEQFF
TGTGCCAGCAGTTTTCTAGCGGGAGTTGTTGAGCAGTTCTTC
>NA|NA|TRBV28|TRBJ1-5
CASSFSGGYSNQPQHF
TGTGCCAGCAGTTTTTCGGGGGGCTATAGCAATCAGCCCCAGCATTTT
>NA|NA|TRBV2|TRBJ1-3
CASIALSGNTIYF
TGTGCCAGCATCGCTCTCAGTGGAAACACCATATATTTT
>NA|NA|TRBV7-2|TRBJ2-3
CASSSNGISTDTQYF
TGTGCCAGCAGCTCAAACGGGATTAGCACAGATACGCAGTATTTT
>NA|TRBD1|TRBV7-2|TRBJ1-2
CASTPGTGTPYGYTF
TGTGCCAGCACCCCCGGGACAGGGACCCCCTATGGCTACACCTTC
>NA|TRBD2|TRBV13|TRBJ2-3
CASSLVSRLAGGTDTQYF
TGTGCCAGCAGCTTAGTTTCCCGACTAGCGGGAGGCACAGATACGCAGTATTTT
>NA|NA|TRBV4-1|TRBJ2-1
CASSHNTLYNEQFF
TGCGCCAGCAGCCACAACACCCTCTACAATGAGCAGTTCTTC
>NA|TRBD1|TRBV5-1|TRBJ2-3
CASSLEGALTDTQYF
TGCGCCAGCAGCTTGGAGGGGGCTCTCACAGATACGCAGTATTTT
>once|NA|TRBV7-9|TRBJ1-2
CASSDRDTNYGYTF
TGTGCCAGCAGCGACCGGGACACTAACTATGGCTACACCTTC
>NA|NA|TRBV5-6|TRBJ1-3
CASSRYDRSSGNTIYF
TGTGCCAGCAGCCGCTATGACAGAAGCTCTGGAAACACCATATATTTT
>NA|NA|TRBV6-6|TRBJ2-2
CASSYPAGSGTGELFF
TGTGCCAGCAGTTACCCCGCCGGGAGTGGCACCGGGGAGCTGTTTTTT
>NA|NA|TRBV9|TRBJ1-6
CASSSGNGSPLHF
TGTGCCAGCAGCTCCGGTAACGGTTCACCCCTCCACTTT
>NA|TRBD1|TRBV27|TRBJ1-2
CASSLTHRGPRSYGYTF
TGTGCCAGCAGTTTAACCCACAGGGGTCCAAGGAGCTATGGCTACACCTTC
>few|NA|TRBV29-1|TRBJ2-6
CSVSDGGRANVLTF
TGCAGCGTTTCGGACGGGGGCCGGGCCAACGTCCTGACTTTC
>NA|NA|TRBV30|TRBJ1-3
CAWRSTPGNTIYF
TGTGCCTGGAGATCCACCCCGGGAAACACCATATATTTT
>NA|NA|TRBV21-1|TRBJ1-6
CASIDREGAPYSPLHF
TGTGCCAGCATTGACCGGGAGGGGGCTCCTTATTCACCCCTCCACTTT
>few|TRBD2|TRBV9|TRBJ2-5
CASSVALAGGQETQYF
TGTGCCAGCAGCGTAGCTCTAGCGGGGGGTCAAGAGACCCAGTACTTC
>NA|TRBD1|TRBV7-3|TRBJ1-1
CASSPQGAVNTEAFF
TGTGCCAGCAGCCCACAGGGGGCCGTGAACACTGAAGCTTTCTTT
>few|NA|TRBV10-3|TRBJ1-5
CAIRGSGPNNQPQHF
TGTGCCATCAGGGGGTCGGGCCCAAACAATCAGCCCCAGCATTTT
>NA|TRBD1|TRBV4-3|TRBJ2-5
CASSHETGGRGAETQYF
TGCGCCAGCAGCCATGAGACAGGGGGAAGGGGCGCAGAGACCCAGTACTTC
>NA|NA|TRBV18|TRBJ1-1
CASSPNLRGQVAEAFF
TGTGCCAGCTCACCAAATCTCCGAGGACAAGTCGCTGAAGCTTTCTTT
>NA|NA|TRBV18|TRBJ1-1
CASSLNPTAANTEAFF
TGTGCCAGCTCACTGAACCCGACAGCGGCGAACACTGAAGCTTTCTTT
>NA|TRBD2|TRBV9|TRBJ2-7
CASSVDTRERGPLYEQYF
TGTGCCAGCAGCGTAGATACCCGAGAGCGGGGACCACTCTACGAGCAGTACTTC
>NA|TRBD2|TRBV7-3|TRBJ2-7
CASSYTSGSYEQYF
TGTGCCAGCAGCTACACTAGCGGGAGTTACGAGCAGTACTTC
>NA|NA|TRBV9|TRBJ2-7
CASSVEGAYEQYF
TGTGCCAGCAGCGTAGAAGGGGCCTACGAGCAGTACTTC
>NA|NA|TRBV28|TRBJ2-5
CASRRRETQYF
TGTGCCAGCAGGCGCCGGGAGACCCAGTACTTC
>NA|NA|TRBV4-2|TRBJ1-2
CASSQAMDRNYGYTF
TGTGCCAGCAGCCAGGCCATGGACAGAAACTATGGCTACACCTTC
>NA|NA|TRBV9|TRBJ2-2
CASSVQTVNTGELFF
TGTGCCAGCAGCGTCCAGACAGTGAACACCGGGGAGCTGTTTTTT
>NA|NA|TRBV7-9|TRBJ1-1
CASSLATTFNTEAFF
TGTGCCAGCAGCTTAGCAACTACATTCAACACTGAAGCTTTCTTT
>NA|NA|TRBV7-2|TRBJ2-6
CASSLAPTGSGANVLTF
TGTGCCAGCAGCTTAGCGCCGACAGGTTCTGGGGCCAACGTCCTGACTTTC
>few|NA|TRBV10-3|TRBJ2-2
CAINPQGSNTGELFF
TGTGCCATCAACCCACAGGGATCGAACACCGGGGAGCTGTTTTTT
>NA|NA|TRBV13|TRBJ2-1
CASTEYWVGASEQFF
TGTGCCAGCACCGAATATTGGGTCGGGGCAAGTGAGCAGTTCTTC